The 27 T cell receptor beta chains listed next were all sequenced from one sample in a study of cytomegalovirus exposure and HLA in healthy donors. PCR amplification relied on 60 Vbeta primers (plus 13 Jbeta primers). Assay: immunoSEQ multiplex PCR; the TCRdb copy retains only in-frame clones and omits some. The table lists around 130,000 clones, roughly 85% of them singletons. Sequencing was carried out using PBMCs. The source of these receptors is a woman in her twenties or thirties in good health and CMV-seropositive.

As DNA, the CDR3 is TGTGCCACCAGCAGAGATCGACAGGTTAACGAAAAACTGTTTTTT. Translation: CATSRDRQVNEKLFF. The V call is TRBV15, the J call TRBJ1-4, with a weak D call TRBD1 (6 bases). Germline CDR1 is LNHNV and CDR2 is YYDKDF (reference sequence). V was shortened by 0 bases and J by 8 bases, with 13 bases between the two germline ends. The length of the CDR3 is 15 residues. The full variable domain, completed using reference TRBV15 and TRBJ1-4, is DAMVIQNPRYQVTQFGKPVTLSCSQTLNHNVMYWYQQKSSQAPKLLFHYYDKDFNNEADTPDNFQSRRPNTSFCFLDIRSPGLGDTAMYLCATSRDRQVNEKLFFGSGTQLSVL.

The rearrangement joins TRBV19 to TRBJ2-7; D may be TRBD1 (6 bases). Germline assignment: CDR1 LNHDA and CDR2 SQIVND (reference sequence). This CDR3 has 13 amino acids. Trimming left V 5 bases short and J 2 bases short, with 10 bases between. The CDR3, as DNA: TGTGCCAGTAGTCCCGGACAGCCCTACGAGCAGTACTTC. It translates to CASSPGQPYEQYF.

A few counts support this clone. The chain joins TRBV5-1 to TRBJ1-2; 7 nucleotides align to TRBD1. Germline CDR1 reads SGHRS; CDR2 reads YFSETQ. This CDR3 has 15 amino acids. With V trimmed by 3 bases and J by 5 bases, 10 bases remained unmatched. CDR3: CASSSRRQGDYGYTF. As DNA, the CDR3 is TGCGCCAGCAGCTCCCGACGACAGGGCGATTATGGCTACACCTTC.

This sequence joins TRBV4-2 and TRBJ2-7; 9 bases fit TRBD1. Germline-derived CDR1 and CDR2 are LGHNA and YNFKEQ. The trim removed 2 bases at V and 6 bases at J, leaving 8 bases unmatched. This CDR3 is built from 15 residues. CDR3 in amino acids: CASSQPGTGTCEQYF. The DNA for the CDR3 is TGTGCCAGCAGCCAACCCGGGACAGGGACATGCGAGCAGTACTTC.

J is TRBJ2-3 and V is TRBV2; no clear D gene. Germline V CDR1 and CDR2: SNHLY, FYNNEI. This CDR3 is 12 amino acids long. With 7 bases removed from V and 2 bases from J, the gap between germline ends came to 7 bases. Written as DNA, the CDR3 is TGTGCCAGCACGCGGCACACAGATACGCAGTATTTT. Protein sequence: CASTRHTDTQYF. The full variable domain, in which reference TRBV2 and TRBJ2-3 provide the parts outside the CDR3, is EPEVTQTPSHQVTQMGQEVILRCVPISNHLYFYWYRQILGQKVEFLVSFYNNEISEKSEIFDDQFSVERPDGSNFTLKIRSTKLEDSAMYFCASTRHTDTQYFGPGTRLTVL.

In this sample, this clone turned up once. This chain joins TRBV6-5 and TRBJ2-1; D gene unclear. Between the trimmed V and J ends, which lost 0 bases and 9 bases, there was a span of 9 bases. The CDR3 has 13 residues. Germline CDR1 reads MNHEY; CDR2 reads SVGAGI. Written as DNA, the CDR3 is TGTGCCAGCAGTTACTCGGTGATAGCTGAGCAGTTCTTC. It yields the protein CASSYSVIAEQFF.

The chain employs TRBV7-3 and TRBJ2-3; 8 bases fit TRBD2. Losses at the gene ends were 6 bases for V and 6 bases for J; bases not matched to a gene: 11. The CDR3 extends over 15 amino acids. CDR1 and CDR2 from the germline V gene are SGHTA and FQGTGA. This chain's CDR3 is CASSPYGGEADTQYF. The CDR3 nucleotides are TGTGCCAGCAGTCCATACGGGGGGGAAGCGGATACGCAGTATTTT.

The CDR3 bases are TGTGCCAGCTCACCAGACAGTAGGGACGAGCAGTACTTC. It yields the protein CASSPDSRDEQYF. The chain links TRBV18 to TRBJ2-7; TRBD1 might be the D (5 bases). Trimming shortened V by 2 bases and J by 5 bases, and 10 bases separated the two germline ends. Germline V gene sequence: CDR1 KGHSH, CDR2 LQKENI. The CDR3 runs 13 residues.

The chain employs TRBV15 and TRBJ2-1, with TRBD2 matching 10 bases. The length of the CDR3 is 15 residues. The germline V gene encodes CDR1 LNHNV and CDR2 YYDKDF (reference sequence). The V gene end was trimmed by 0 bases and the J gene end by 11 bases; junction bases not matched to a gene: 7. Here the CDR3 DNA reads TGTGCCACCAGCAGAGATCTAGCGGGGGACAAGAAGCAGTTCTTC. This gives the protein CATSRDLAGDKKQFF. The variable domain in full, with the rest retrieved from reference TRBV15 and TRBJ2-1, is DAMVIQNPRYQVTQFGKPVTLSCSQTLNHNVMYWYQQKSSQAPKLLFHYYDKDFNNEADTPDNFQSRRPNTSFCFLDIRSPGLGDTAMYLCATSRDLAGDKKQFFGPGTRLTVL.

CDR3 residues: CASSSTKSSYNEQFF. DNA of the CDR3: TGCGCCAGCAGCTCCACCAAGAGCTCCTACAATGAGCAGTTCTTC. V gene TRBV5-1 combines with J gene TRBJ2-1; no clear D gene. Germline V gene data show CDR1 as SGHRS and CDR2 as YFSETQ. This CDR3 region has 15 residues. Trimming took 3 bases from V and 0 from J, leaving 10 bases between them.

The chain uses TRBV18 and TRBJ2-3; D is possibly TRBD2 (5 bases). With 0 bases removed from V and 8 bases from J, the gap between germline ends came to 6 bases. CDR3 length: 12 residues. CDR1 is KGHSH, CDR2 LQKENI, per germline. The CDR3 nucleotides read TGTGCCAGCTCACCACCGGGAGCTACGCAGTATTTT. Translation gives CASSPPGATQYF.

The chain combines TRBV5-1 with TRBJ2-3, with D perhaps matching TRBD1 (6 bases). Germline V CDR1 and CDR2: SGHRS, YFSETQ. This CDR3 is built from 15 residues. V dropped 0 bases and J dropped 2 bases, with 10 bases sitting between them. In DNA, the CDR3 is TGCGCCAGCAGCTTGGCACAGGGCATCACAGATACGCAGTATTTT. Residues: CASSLAQGITDTQYF.

V and J are TRBV5-4 and TRBJ2-1; 8 nucleotides align to TRBD1. J was trimmed by 10 bases and V by 0 bases; bases with no gene match: 3. The CDR3 runs 13 residues. Looked up from germline, CDR1 is SGHNT and CDR2 is YYREEE (reference sequence). The CDR3 coding sequence is TGTGCCAGCAGCTTGGGATCAGGGGGCGAGCAGTTCTTC. Its translation is CASSLGSGGEQFF.

In nucleotides, the CDR3 is TGTGCCAGTAGTCCGGGACAGGGGACGCATGAGCAGTTCTTC. Translated: CASSPGQGTHEQFF. The J gene is TRBJ2-1, the V gene TRBV19, with 10 bases lining up with TRBD1. Germline-derived CDR1 and CDR2 are LNHDA and SQIVND (reference sequence). The V and J ends lost 5 bases and 8 bases, in that order; junction bases with no gene match: 6. This CDR3 region has 14 residues. Full variable domain (rest looked up from reference TRBV19 and TRBJ2-1): DGGITQSPKYLFRKEGQNVTLSCEQNLNHDAMYWYRQDPGQGLRLIYYSQIVNDFQKGDIAEGYSVSREKKESFPLTVTSAQKNPTAFYLCASSPGQGTHEQFFGPGTRLTVL.

The chain joins TRBV28 to TRBJ2-5, with 9 bases matching TRBD2. V shed 5 bases, J shed 4 bases, and the junction held 8 bases outside the gene matches. The CDR3 consists of 15 residues. CDR1 MDHEN and CDR2 SYDVKM come from the germline V gene. DNA of the CDR3: TGTGCCAGCAGTGTGGGCCTAGCGGGAAGAGAGACCCAGTACTTC. Encoded protein: CASSVGLAGRETQYF.

The V and J genes are TRBV7-9 and TRBJ2-3; 10 nucleotides line up with TRBD2. The CDR3 sequence is 15 residues long. Germline values: CDR1 SEHNR, CDR2 FQNEAQ (reference sequence). The ends lost 1 base at V and 4 bases at J; junction bases unmatched: 2. For the CDR3, the DNA is TGTGCCAGCAGCTTAGAGGGACTAGCGTCAGATACGCAGTATTTT. This encodes CASSLEGLASDTQYF.

This clone was recorded a few times. The chain is built from TRBV18 and TRBJ2-2; D is uncertain. CDR3 length: 15 amino acids. Germline CDR1 and CDR2: KGHSH and LQKENI. V was clipped by 2 bases and J by 6 bases, with 13 bases between them. CDR3 in amino acids: CASSPSPARSGELFF. The CDR3 coding sequence is TGTGCCAGCTCACCATCCCCAGCTAGGTCCGGGGAGCTGTTTTTT.

J is TRBJ2-7 and V is TRBV4-1, with D possibly matching TRBD1 (6 bases). Trimming pared 4 bases from V and 1 base from J, leaving 11 bases between. The CDR3 extends over 14 amino acids. CDR1 is MGHRA, CDR2 YSYEKL, per germline. The CDR3 nucleotides read TGCGCCAGCAGCCGACAGGACAGTTCCTACGAGCAGTACTTC. It translates to CASSRQDSSYEQYF.

The rearrangement joins TRBV19 to TRBJ1-1; D gene ambiguous. The V gene lost 6 bases and the J gene lost 6 bases, with 17 bases spanning the gap. Germline-derived CDR1 and CDR2 are LNHDA and SQIVND (reference sequence). The CDR3 extends over 14 amino acids. The CDR3 region is CASSIGVLGAEAFF. The CDR3 DNA reads as TGTGCCAGTAGCATCGGGGTGCTTGGCGCTGAAGCTTTCTTT.

The table lists this clone with a count of one. This chain's CDR3 is CASSYGTGGYEQYF. The CDR3 bases are TGTGCCAGCAGTTACGGGACAGGGGGCTACGAGCAGTACTTC. The chain uses TRBV6-6 and TRBJ2-7, with 11 bases lining up with TRBD1. The CDR3 spans 14 residues. V dropped 2 bases and J dropped 3; count of bases not matched to a gene: 0. The germline CDR1 and CDR2 sequences are MNHNY and SVGAGI (reference sequence).

The CDR3 here is CASSRTSGSTDTQYF. For the CDR3, the DNA is TGTGCCAGTAGTCGGACTAGCGGAAGCACAGATACGCAGTATTTT. This rearrangement joins TRBV19 to TRBJ2-3, with 10 positions matching TRBD2. Germline values: CDR1 LNHDA, CDR2 SQIVND (reference sequence). CDR3 size: 15 residues. The ends lost 5 bases at V and 0 bases at J; junction bases unmatched: 2.

The chain has TRBV19 and TRBJ2-3; 8 bases are a match to TRBD2. V lost 5 bases and J lost 0; bases outside the gene matches: 13. Germline values: CDR1 LNHDA, CDR2 SQIVND (reference sequence). The CDR3 length is 18 residues. The CDR3 sequence: CASSFGLAVTFSTDTQYF. CDR3 bases: TGTGCCAGTAGTTTTGGACTAGCTGTCACGTTTAGCACAGATACGCAGTATTTT.

This clone has a handful of counts. The chain carries TRBV5-1 and TRBJ2-2; D is uncertain. Germline V gene sequence: CDR1 SGHRS, CDR2 YFSETQ. The CDR3 is 14 residues long. DNA for the CDR3: TGCGCTACGGCGGTAGAACCGAACACCGGGGAGCTGTTTTTT. The encoded protein is CATAVEPNTGELFF.

The chain combines TRBV30 with TRBJ2-5, with TRBD1 as a possible D gene (6 bases). The V end was cut by 3 bases, the J end by 5 bases, with 16 bases between. This CDR3 has 14 residues. CDR1 and CDR2 from the germline V gene are GTSNPN and SVGIG (reference sequence). As DNA, the CDR3 is TGTGCCTGGAGGGGACACGGGGCTGGGGAGACCCAGTACTTC. Protein sequence: CAWRGHGAGETQYF.

The V gene is TRBV5-8, the J gene TRBJ2-2, with 7 nucleotides matching TRBD2. The CDR3 consists of 15 residues. After removal of 4 bases from V and 4 bases from J, the junction contained 7 bases not matched to a gene. Germline V gene data show CDR1 as SGHTS and CDR2 as YDEGEE. CDR3 in amino acids: CASSPMGGSTGELFF. The CDR3 nucleotides are TGTGCCAGCAGCCCTATGGGGGGGAGCACCGGGGAGCTGTTTTTT.

V gene TRBV6-1 combines with J gene TRBJ1-1; D unclear. V was pared by 4 bases and J by 1 base, with 7 bases between. Per germline, CDR1 MNHNS and CDR2 SASEGT. The CDR3 loop spans 13 amino acids. The CDR3 DNA follows: TGTGCCAGCAGTGGACCGGGGAACACTGAAGCTTTCTTT. Translating it yields CASSGPGNTEAFF.

V gene TRBV5-4 combines with J gene TRBJ1-2; D is unresolved. Trimming took off 2 bases at V and 2 bases at J, with 13 bases between the two ends. This CDR3 comprises 15 residues. CDR1 and CDR2 (germline): SGHNT, YYREEE (reference sequence). The CDR3 here is CASSFGQATNYGYTF. The CDR3 bases are TGTGCCAGCAGCTTTGGTCAGGCCACAAACTATGGCTACACCTTC.